A selection of T cell receptor beta chains follows, all from one sample in a study of post-analysis software for immune sequencing data. TCRdb fed the PCR reads into MiXCR, producing one record per CDR3 protein. The sample carries 750,000 to 950,000 distinct CDR3 sequences, roughly half recorded once. The sample was blood. Receptor source: a girl between 10 and 17 years old with multiple sclerosis. Each CDR3 is given with its conserved first and last residue. The order of the fields is J gene, clone size, D gene, V gene, CDR3 DNA, CDR3 protein. D genes are given only for firm matches. Rows give clone size only sometimes, using once, few, many, or a class for an expanded clone.

J: TRBJ2-7
size: NA
D: NA
V: TRBV20-1
DNA: TGCAGTGCCGCTGCGGCGGCCCCGGCCTACGAGCAGTACTTC
CDR3: CSAAAAAPAYEQYF

J: TRBJ2-7
size: NA
D: NA
V: TRBV27
DNA: TGTGCCAGCAGTTTTGGTCTTTCCTCCTACGAGCAGTACTTC
CDR3: CASSFGLSSYEQYF

J: TRBJ1-5
size: NA
D: NA
V: TRBV20-1
DNA: TGCAGTGCTAGAGGGTCGGGGGGCAGAGGTAGCAATCAGCCCCAGCATTTT
CDR3: CSARGSGGRGSNQPQHF

J: TRBJ2-7
size: NA
D: NA
V: TRBV7-2
DNA: TGTGCCAGCAGCTTAGAGTTCAGGGGTCGGTTTTCCTCCTACGAGCAGTACTTC
CDR3: CASSLEFRGRFSSYEQYF

J: TRBJ2-1
size: NA
D: TRBD2
V: TRBV12-3/TRBV12-4
DNA: TGTGCCAGCAGTCCCGTCGAGCGGGGGCGAGATGAGCAGTTCTTC
CDR3: CASSPVERGRDEQFF

J: TRBJ1-5
size: NA
D: TRBD1
V: TRBV20-1
DNA: TGCAGTGCTTCAGACAGGGCTGCCCAGCCCCAGCATTTT
CDR3: CSASDRAAQPQHF

J: TRBJ2-1
size: few
D: NA
V: TRBV29-1
DNA: TGCAGCGTTGTTAGGGTAAGCTCCTACAATGAGCAGTTCTTC
CDR3: CSVVRVSSYNEQFF

J: TRBJ2-1
size: NA
D: TRBD2
V: TRBV5-4
DNA: TGTGCCAGCAGCCCTGCCACGGGGGGGCCCTACAATGAGCAGTTCTTC
CDR3: CASSPATGGPYNEQFF

J: TRBJ1-1
size: NA
D: NA
V: TRBV6-5
DNA: TGTGCCAGCAGTTCTCAGGGCCCGAACACTGAAGCTTTCTTT
CDR3: CASSSQGPNTEAFF

J: TRBJ1-2
size: NA
D: TRBD1
V: TRBV9
DNA: TGTGCCAGCAGCGGCAATCGGGACAGGGGTTATGGCTACACCTTC
CDR3: CASSGNRDRGYGYTF

J: TRBJ2-5
size: NA
D: NA
V: TRBV21-1
DNA: TGTGCCACCTGGGACAGGGGGCGATGGGACCAAGAGACCCAGTACTTC
CDR3: CATWDRGRWDQETQYF

J: TRBJ1-6
size: NA
D: NA
V: TRBV12-3/TRBV12-4
DNA: TGTGCCAGCAGTTTACGGTTCTCACCCCTCCACTTT
CDR3: CASSLRFSPLHF

J: TRBJ2-7
size: few
D: TRBD1
V: TRBV29-1
DNA: TGCAGCGTGCGGGGACAGGGGGTCTACGAGCAGTACTTC
CDR3: CSVRGQGVYEQYF

J: TRBJ2-5
size: NA
D: NA
V: TRBV10-3
DNA: TGTGCCATCAGTAAAGGGGAGATGGACCAAGAGACCCAGTACTTC
CDR3: CAISKGEMDQETQYF

J: TRBJ2-7
size: few
D: TRBD2
V: TRBV20-1
DNA: TGCAGTGCTAGTTTAAGACTAGCGGGTTCCTACGAGCAGTACTTC
CDR3: CSASLRLAGSYEQYF

J: TRBJ2-7
size: NA
D: NA
V: TRBV28
DNA: TGTGCCAGCAGGACAGCGCTCTCCTACGAGCAGTACTTC
CDR3: CASRTALSYEQYF

J: TRBJ2-7
size: NA
D: NA
V: TRBV7-8
DNA: TGTGCCAGCCGAGCAAGAGGGGCTGTCTCCTACGAGCAGTACTTC
CDR3: CASRARGAVSYEQYF

J: TRBJ2-1
size: once
D: TRBD2
V: TRBV20-1
DNA: TGCAGTGCTAGAGGAGTCGCGGGGGGGCCAATCTACAATGAGCAGTTCTTC
CDR3: CSARGVAGGPIYNEQFF

J: TRBJ1-2
size: NA
D: NA
V: TRBV7-8
DNA: TGTGCCAGCAGCTTTGACGGGACGGCCTATGGCTACACCTTC
CDR3: CASSFDGTAYGYTF

J: TRBJ1-2
size: NA
D: NA
V: TRBV25-1
DNA: TGTGCCAGCAGTGATCCCCAGGAACGGAGTGACTACACCTTC
CDR3: CASSDPQERSDYTF

J: TRBJ1-2
size: NA
D: TRBD1
V: TRBV12-5
DNA: TGTGCTAGTGGTTTGTCAGGGGGGACTAACTATGGCTACACCTTC
CDR3: CASGLSGGTNYGYTF

J: TRBJ1-1
size: few
D: NA
V: TRBV20-1
DNA: TGCAGTGCCACGACAGTGAACACTGAAGCTTTCTTT
CDR3: CSATTVNTEAFF

J: TRBJ1-4
size: NA
D: NA
V: TRBV7-2
DNA: TGTGCCAGCAGCTTAGGCAACCCTCTTAATGAAAAACTGTTTTTT
CDR3: CASSLGNPLNEKLFF

J: TRBJ2-5
size: NA
D: TRBD2
V: TRBV20-1
DNA: TGCAGTGCTTCTCCCAGGACTAGCGGGGCGGAGACCCAGTACTTC
CDR3: CSASPRTSGAETQYF

J: TRBJ2-1
size: once
D: TRBD2
V: TRBV12-3/TRBV12-4
DNA: TGTGCCAGTCTAGCGGGAGGCTCATACAATGAGCAGTTCTTC
CDR3: CASLAGGSYNEQFF

J: TRBJ2-7
size: NA
D: NA
V: TRBV20-1
DNA: TGCAGTGCTAGGTCCCCCCGAACAGGGGGGGTAGGCTACGAGCAGTACTTC
CDR3: CSARSPRTGGVGYEQYF

J: TRBJ2-2
size: NA
D: TRBD1
V: TRBV5-1
DNA: TGCGCCAGCAGCTTGGAGACAGGGGCCAACACCGGGGAGCTGTTTTTT
CDR3: CASSLETGANTGELFF

J: TRBJ2-3
size: NA
D: TRBD2
V: TRBV20-1
DNA: TGCAGTGCTTCACCTAGACTAGCGGAATACACAGATACGCAGTATTTT
CDR3: CSASPRLAEYTDTQYF

J: TRBJ2-1
size: NA
D: NA
V: TRBV15
DNA: TGTGCCACCAGCAGAGGACAGAGCTCCTACAATGAGCAGTTCTTC
CDR3: CATSRGQSSYNEQFF

J: TRBJ1-2
size: NA
D: TRBD1
V: TRBV5-6
DNA: TGTGCCAGCAGCCTGGACAGGTACCCCTATGGCTACACCTTC
CDR3: CASSLDRYPYGYTF

J: TRBJ1-4
size: NA
D: NA
V: TRBV29-1
DNA: TGCAGCGTGGCGTCCGAGGCTTCGGGGAAACTGTTTTTT
CDR3: CSVASEASGKLFF